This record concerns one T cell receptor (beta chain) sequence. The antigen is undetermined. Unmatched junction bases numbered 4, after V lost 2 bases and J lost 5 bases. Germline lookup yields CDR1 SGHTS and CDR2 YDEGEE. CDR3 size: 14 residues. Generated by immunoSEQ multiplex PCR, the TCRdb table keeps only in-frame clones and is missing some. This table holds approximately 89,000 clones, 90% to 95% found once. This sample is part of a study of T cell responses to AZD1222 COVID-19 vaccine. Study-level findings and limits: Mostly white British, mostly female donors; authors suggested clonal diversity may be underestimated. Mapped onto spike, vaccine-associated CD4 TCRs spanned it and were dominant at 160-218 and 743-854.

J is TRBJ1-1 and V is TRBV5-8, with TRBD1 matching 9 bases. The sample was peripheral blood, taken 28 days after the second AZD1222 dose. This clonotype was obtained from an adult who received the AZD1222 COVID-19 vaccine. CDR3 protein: CASSFWTGETEAFF. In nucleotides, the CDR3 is TGTGCCAGCAGCTTTTGGACAGGGGAGACTGAAGCTTTCTTT.